This T cell receptor (beta chain) stems from a study of beta chain features in type 1 diabetes. Study-wide points: Moderate but significant shortening of TCRB CDR3s was recorded in all four CD4+ subsets from Type 1 diabetes patients.

V shed 2 bases, J shed 8 bases, and the junction held 4 bases outside the gene matches. CDR1 and CDR2 from the germline V gene are LNHNV and YYDKDF (reference sequence). CDR3 length equals 14 residues. The whole isolated RNA underwent reverse transcription, so sequencing captured expressed TCRB transcripts. Clones were sequenced by immunoSEQ multiplex PCR, and TCRdb holds only the in-frame ones, with some missing. The table lists around 280,000 clones, 15% of them singletons, with less than 0.02% in the top ten. A word on this clone: Its antigen is unidentified.

This receptor was obtained from a man aged 18 to 30 with type 1 diabetes. The sample consisted of naive CD4+ T cells from blood. This chain links TRBV15 with TRBJ1-1; 11 bases agree with TRBD1. This chain's CDR3 is CATSRRTGGEEAFF. The CDR3 DNA reads as TGTGCCACCAGCAGACGGACAGGGGGCGAAGAAGCTTTCTTT.